This TCR beta chain was captured by sequencing in a study of spatial heterogeneity in lung cancer. At the level of the study: The correlation between TCR transcript counts in tumor regions and a T cell module score from matched bulk RNA-seq was strong. The library had UMIs, and each TCR and UMI pair averaged more than ten raw reads.

Many counts were recorded for this clonotype. The antigen is undetermined. The CDR3 extends over 14 amino acids. Trimming pared 6 bases from V and 1 base from J, leaving 12 bases between. Time point in this sample: sample taken at primary tumor resection. The donor population consisted of approximately 70 patients with untreated, early-stage non-small cell lung cancer. General study results and limits: Tumor mutation counts were tracked by expanded intratumoral alpha and beta TCR counts.

The study tagged each TCR cDNA molecule with a unique molecular identifier. TCRdb processed the 5' RACE reads anew with MiXCR; each CDR3 protein has one entry. The data show 15,000 to 20,000 distinct CDR3 sequences, under 7.5% seen once. The TCR was taken from a female donor with early-stage non-small cell lung cancer. Sequenced material: lung tumor tissue, taken at surgery. This chain connects TRBV12-3 or TRBV12-4 to TRBJ1-1, with a weak D call TRBD1 (5 bases). The CDR3 region has the DNA TGTGCCAGCAGCCCCCCCAGGGCGAACACTGAAGCTTTCTTT. Translated: CASSPPRANTEAFF.